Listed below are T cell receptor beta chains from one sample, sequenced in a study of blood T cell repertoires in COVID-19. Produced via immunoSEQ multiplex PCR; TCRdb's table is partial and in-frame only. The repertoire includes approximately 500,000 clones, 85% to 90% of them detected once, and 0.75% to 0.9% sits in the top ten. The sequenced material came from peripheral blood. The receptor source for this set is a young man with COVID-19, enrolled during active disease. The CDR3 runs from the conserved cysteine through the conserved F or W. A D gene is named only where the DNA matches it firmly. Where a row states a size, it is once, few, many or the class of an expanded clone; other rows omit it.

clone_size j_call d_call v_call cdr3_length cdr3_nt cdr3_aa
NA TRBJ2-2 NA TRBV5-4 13 TGTGCCAGCAGCGGTGCCACAACCGGGGAGCTGTTTTTT CASSGATTGELFF
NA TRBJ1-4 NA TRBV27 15 TGTGCCAGCAGCACGCCGGGGGGCGGCGGTGAAAAACTGTTTTTT CASSTPGGGGEKLFF
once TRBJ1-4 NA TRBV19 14 TGTGCCAGTAGTATCGTCGAGCGTAATGAAAAACTGTTTTTT CASSIVERNEKLFF
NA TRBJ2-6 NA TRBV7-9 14 TGTGCCAGCAGCTTTAGTGCCGGGGCCAACGTCCTGACTTTC CASSFSAGANVLTF
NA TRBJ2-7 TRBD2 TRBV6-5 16 TGTGCCAGCAGTTACTCATGGACTAGCGGGGCCTACGAGCAGTACTTC CASSYSWTSGAYEQYF
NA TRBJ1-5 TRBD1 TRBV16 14 TGTGCCAGCAGCCATGACAGGGTGGGTCAGCCCCAGCATTTT CASSHDRVGQPQHF
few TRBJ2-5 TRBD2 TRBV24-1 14 TGTGCCACCAGTGTGGGCGGGAGCTCGGAGACCCAGTACTTC CATSVGGSSETQYF
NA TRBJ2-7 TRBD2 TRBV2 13 TGTGCCAGCAGGACTAGCGGGACCTACGAGCAGTACTTC CASRTSGTYEQYF
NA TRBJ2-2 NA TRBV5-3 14 TGTGCCAGAAGCACCAGGGTCCCAACCGGGGAGCTGTTTTTT CARSTRVPTGELFF
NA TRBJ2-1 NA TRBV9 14 TGTGCCAGCAGCGTAGGGATGGGCGACAATGAGCAGTTCTTC CASSVGMGDNEQFF
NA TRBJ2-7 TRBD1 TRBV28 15 TGTGCCAGCAGTTTCGGGACAGGAGCCGCCTACGAGCAGTACTTC CASSFGTGAAYEQYF
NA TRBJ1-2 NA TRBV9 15 TGTGCCAGCAGCGCGTATCCGACACTCTCCTATGGCTACACCTTC CASSAYPTLSYGYTF
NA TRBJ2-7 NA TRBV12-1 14 TGTGCCAGCAGAATGGGGCGGTGGAAGTGGGAGCAGTACTTC CASRMGRWKWEQYF
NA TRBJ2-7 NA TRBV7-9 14 TGTGCCAGCAGCTTCGGGCAGGGACATTACGAGCAGTACTTC CASSFGQGHYEQYF
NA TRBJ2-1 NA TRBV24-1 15 TGTGCCACCGGCGCAGCGGGCCGCTCCTACAATGAGCAGTTCTTC CATGAAGRSYNEQFF
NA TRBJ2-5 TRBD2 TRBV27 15 TGTGCCAGCAGTTGGGGCGGGGGGGCTCGGGAGACCCAGTACTTC CASSWGGGARETQYF
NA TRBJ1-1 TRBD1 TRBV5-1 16 TGCGCCAGCAGCTCTTTGGACAGGGTCGGGGGTACTGAAGCTTTCTTT CASSSLDRVGGTEAFF
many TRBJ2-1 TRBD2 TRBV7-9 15 TGTGCCAGCAACCTGGGGACTAGCGAAGTAGATGAGCAGTTCTTC CASNLGTSEVDEQFF
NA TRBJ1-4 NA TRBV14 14 TGTGCCAGCAGCCCACAGGGTACGGGTGAAAAACTGTTTTTT CASSPQGTGEKLFF
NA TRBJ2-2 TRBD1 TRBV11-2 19 TGTGCCAGCAGCAAGACATCTTTTTCCGGGACAGCGAACACCGGGGAGCTGTTTTTT CASSKTSFSGTANTGELFF
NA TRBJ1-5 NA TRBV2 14 TGTGCCAGCAGTGATAGGGGAGGGAGTCAGCCCCAGCATTTT CASSDRGGSQPQHF
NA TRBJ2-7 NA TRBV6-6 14 TGTGCCAGCAGTCTAATACAGGGATCCTACGAGCAGTACTTC CASSLIQGSYEQYF
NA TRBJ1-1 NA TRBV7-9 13 TGTGCCAGCAGCCCCAGGGCCGGCACTGAAGCTTTCTTT CASSPRAGTEAFF
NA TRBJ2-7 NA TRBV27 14 TGTGCCAGCAGTCCGGGTTCTGCATCATTAGGGCAGTACTTC CASSPGSASLGQYF
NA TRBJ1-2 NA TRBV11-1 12 TGTGCCAGCAGCACCCAGGGTTATGGCTACACCTTC CASSTQGYGYTF
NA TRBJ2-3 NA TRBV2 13 TGTGCCAGCTTAGGACAGCATTGGGATACGCAGTATTTT CASLGQHWDTQYF
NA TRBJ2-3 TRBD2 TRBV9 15 TGTGCCAGCAGCGTAGAAGCGGGGGGCACAGATACGCAGTATTTT CASSVEAGGTDTQYF
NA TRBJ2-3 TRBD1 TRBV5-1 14 TGCGCCAGCAGCGGGGACAGGGTGGGAGATACGCAGTATTTT CASSGDRVGDTQYF
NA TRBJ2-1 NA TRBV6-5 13 TGTGCCAGCACCCGTCCAGCGAGCAATGAGCAGTTCTTC CASTRPASNEQFF
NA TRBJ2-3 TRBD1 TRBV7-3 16 TGTGCCAGCAGCTTGGTTTCAGGGGGCAACAGGGATACGCAGTATTTT CASSLVSGGNRDTQYF
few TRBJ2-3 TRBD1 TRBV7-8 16 TGTGCCAGCAGCGTGGGGACAGGGGCTAGCACAGATACGCAGTATTTT CASSVGTGASTDTQYF
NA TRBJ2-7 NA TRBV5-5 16 TGTGCCAGCAGCTTGGATCTAGCGACCGCGCTCTACGAGCAGTACTTC CASSLDLATALYEQYF
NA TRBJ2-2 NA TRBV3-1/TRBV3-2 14 TGTGCCAGCAGCCAAGGAGGGAGATCTAGGGAGCTGTTTTTT CASSQGGRSRELFF
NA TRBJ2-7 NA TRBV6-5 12 TGTGCCAGCTCTTGGGGGGGCCACGAGCAGTACTTC CASSWGGHEQYF
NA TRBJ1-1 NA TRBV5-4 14 TGTGCCAGCAGCTTGGGTCACGGGGACACTGAAGCTTTCTTT CASSLGHGDTEAFF
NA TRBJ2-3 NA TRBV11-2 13 TGTGCCAGCAGCTTTAGCGGCACAGATACGCAGTATTTT CASSFSGTDTQYF
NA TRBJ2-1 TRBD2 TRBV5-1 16 TGCGCCAGCAGCTTGGGGACTAGCGGGGGACCCAATGAGCAGTTCTTC CASSLGTSGGPNEQFF
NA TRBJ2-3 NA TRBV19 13 TGTGCCAGTAGTATAGGGGGAGGAGATACGCAGTATTTT CASSIGGGDTQYF
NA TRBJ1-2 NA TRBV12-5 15 TGTGCTAGTGGTTACGCTCCGGGGTTGGATTATGGCTACACCTTC CASGYAPGLDYGYTF
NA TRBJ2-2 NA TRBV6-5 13 TGTGCCGTCAACAGCCAGAACACCGGGGAGCTGTTTTTT CAVNSQNTGELFF
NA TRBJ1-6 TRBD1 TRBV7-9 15 TGTGCCAGCAGCCCAATGACAGGGGGAAATTCACCCCTCCACTTT CASSPMTGGNSPLHF